The TCR beta chain described here comes from a study of identical twins' blood T cells. Study findings and constraints: Abundant TCRbeta CDR3s overlapped more between twins than with unrelated donors.

Study processing details: Clonotypes per individual ranged from about 90,000 to nearly 500,000. TCRdb reprocessed the 5' RACE reads with MiXCR, giving one entry per CDR3 protein. It is TCRdb's table, rather than the study itself, that gives the V and J calls and clone size. The sample lists 300,000 to 450,000 distinct CDR3 sequences, roughly 28% occurring once. This clonotype was seen only a few times. Its target is unknown. The CDR3 length is 14 residues. V shed 5 bases and J shed 0 bases, with 11 bases lying between them. Germline V lookup: CDR1 SQVTM, CDR2 ANQGSEA. Sequencing was carried out using PBMCs. This chain uses TRBV29-1 with TRBJ1-5; the D is unclear. The source of this sequence is a woman aged 18 to 55 in good health. The CDR3 DNA is TGCAGCGTTCTAAGTTCCCATAGCAATCAGCCCCAGCATTTT. Protein: CSVLSSHSNQPQHF.